This T cell receptor beta chain appears in the sequencing data of a study of T cells after yellow fever vaccination. Whole-study context: Among memory cells, EM, EMRA, CM and Tscm subsets were sorted using CD3, CD45RA, CCR7 and CD95.

This clonotype has just a few counts. The TCR cDNA carried a universal primer site and UMIs from 5'RACE template switching. TCRdb analysed the 5' RACE reads with MiXCR anew, one entry per CDR3 protein. This sample has tens of thousands of distinct CDR3 sequences, with approximately 5.2% found just once. Per the germline V gene, CDR1 is SGHDT and CDR2 is YYEEEE. V was clipped by 3 bases and J by 1 base, with 13 bases between them. CDR3 length: 15 residues. Findings and limits, study-wide: After the booster, around 95% of CD4 and about nine tenths of CD8 primary-response clones were re-detected.

This sequence originates from a man in his late teens or twenties who received the YFV17D yellow fever vaccine. This rearrangement joins TRBV5-6 to TRBJ1-1; D remains unclear. Specimen: PBMCs, either bulk or a sorted T-cell subset (CD4+, CD8+, memory, or dextramer-sorted; not recorded which), collected more than 35 days after the first yellow fever vaccination. CDR3 sequence reads: CASSSTGRSNTEAFF. The CDR3 DNA sequence: TGTGCCAGCAGCTCAACCGGGCGATCGAACACTGAAGCTTTCTTT. Supplemented by reference TRBV5-6 and TRBJ1-1, the full variable domain reads DAGVTQSPTHLIKTRGQQVTLRCSPKSGHDTVSWYQQALGQGPQFIFQYYEEEERQRGNFPDRFSGHQFPNYSSELNVNALLLGDSALYLCASSSTGRSNTEAFFGQGTRLTVV.